What follows are 29 T cell receptor beta chains derived from one specimen sequenced in a study of blood T cell repertoires in COVID-19. Sequenced by immunoSEQ multiplex PCR; TCRdb stores in-frame clones only, minus some. The profile covers 300,000 to 400,000 clones, with 75% to 90% appearing a single time and about 6.3% taken by the ten largest. The source material was peripheral blood. The receptors stem from a woman aged 45-59 years with COVID-19, enrolled during active disease.

This chain links TRBV11-2 with TRBJ1-1, with D possibly TRBD1 on 5 matching bases. Germline-derived CDR1 and CDR2 are SGHAT and FQNNGV. The CDR3 length is 15 residues. V lost 4 bases and J 0 bases, leaving 12 bases between the germline ends. The CDR3: CASSSTAGVNTEAFF. The CDR3 coding sequence is TGTGCCAGCAGCTCGACGGCGGGGGTGAACACTGAAGCTTTCTTT.

This chain links TRBV2 with TRBJ1-1; 7 bases match TRBD1. V lost 4 bases, J lost 5 bases, and 7 bases stayed unmatched. Germline CDR1 SNHLY, CDR2 FYNNEI. There are 14 residues in the CDR3. The CDR3 DNA sequence: TGTGCCAGCAGTGGGGACAGTAGAGTAACTGAAGCTTTCTTT. As protein: CASSGDSRVTEAFF.

With regard to this clone: This sample also contains other DNA sequences that code for the same CDR3. The chain uses TRBV5-4 and TRBJ2-7, with no clear D. Trimming shortened V by 0 bases and J by 4 bases, and 8 bases separated the two germline ends. The CDR3 spans 13 residues. Germline V lookup: CDR1 SGHNT, CDR2 YYREEE (reference sequence). Here the CDR3 reads CASSLGSSYEQYF. Written as DNA, the CDR3 is TGTGCCAGCAGCTTGGGTAGCAGTTACGAGCAGTACTTC. Based on the CDR3 plus reference TRBV5-4 and TRBJ2-7, the full variable domain is ETGVTQSPTHLIKTRGQQVTLRCSSQSGHNTVSWYQQALGQGPQFIFQYYREEENGRGNFPPRFSGLQFPNYSSELNVNALELDDSALYLCASSLGSSYEQYFGPGTRLTVT.

This chain uses TRBV6-6 with TRBJ1-5; D might be TRBD1 (6 bases). V was pared by 2 bases and J by 7 bases, with 12 bases between. This CDR3 has 14 residues. Germline CDR1 MNHNY, CDR2 SVGAGI (reference sequence). As DNA, the CDR3 is TGTGCCAGCAGTTACGGCAGGGGTTTACAGCCCCAGCATTTT. This codes for CASSYGRGLQPQHF.

This chain connects TRBV15 to TRBJ2-2, with D maybe TRBD1 (5 bases). This CDR3 is 18 amino acids long. The V end lost 0 bases, the J end lost 0 bases, and 14 bases lay between the germline ends. Per germline, CDR1 LNHNV and CDR2 YYDKDF (reference sequence). In nucleotides, the CDR3 is TGTGCCACCAGCAGAGATAGGGTCAGGGTTGCGAACACCGGGGAGCTGTTTTTT. The encoded protein is CATSRDRVRVANTGELFF.

The chain links TRBV19 to TRBJ1-4, with D unresolved. The V and J ends lost 6 bases and 4 bases respectively, with 6 bases between them. CDR1 LNHDA and CDR2 SQIVND come from the germline V gene (reference sequence). The CDR3 is made up of 12 amino acids. Here the CDR3 reads CASRLGNEKLFF. The DNA for the CDR3 is TGTGCCAGTAGGCTAGGTAATGAAAAACTGTTTTTT.

V gene TRBV30 combines with J gene TRBJ1-3; D not certain. V was shortened by 3 bases and J by 0 bases, with 12 bases between the two germline ends. This CDR3 has 15 amino acids. Germline values: CDR1 GTSNPN, CDR2 SVGIG (reference sequence). In nucleotides, the CDR3 is TGTGCCTGGAGCGATCAGATATACTCTGGAAACACCATATATTTT. This gives the protein CAWSDQIYSGNTIYF.

J is TRBJ1-1 and V is TRBV18; D gene unclear. V was shortened by 5 bases and J by 1 base, with 11 bases between the two germline ends. Germline assignment: CDR1 KGHSH and CDR2 LQKENI. The CDR3 is 14 residues long. The CDR3 DNA reads as TGTGCCAGCTCAATCCCGAGTGGGAACACTGAAGCTTTCTTT. Amino acid sequence: CASSIPSGNTEAFF.

The chain couples TRBV19 to TRBJ1-1, with D possibly TRBD1 on 5 matching bases. Germline V gives CDR1 LNHDA, CDR2 SQIVND (reference sequence). Deletions cut 6 bases from V and 0 bases from J, with 17 bases between. The CDR3 spans 16 residues. CDR3 region: CASSMTRQNMNTEAFF. In nucleotides, the CDR3 is TGTGCCAGTAGCATGACGAGACAGAACATGAACACTGAAGCTTTCTTT.

This clone has just a few counts. The chain couples TRBV29-1 to TRBJ1-3, with D possibly being TRBD1 (6 bases). The CDR3 is 12 residues long. The germline CDR1 and CDR2 sequences are SQVTM and ANQGSEA. V was clipped by 4 bases and J by 6 bases, with 10 bases between them. CDR3 residues: CSVGTAENTIYF. The CDR3 DNA sequence: TGCAGCGTTGGGACAGCAGAAAACACCATATATTTT.

The chain carries TRBV10-1 and TRBJ2-3; 10 bases are a match to TRBD1. Trimming took 4 bases from V and 4 from J; bases not matched to a gene: 11. The CDR3 is made up of 17 amino acids. Germline assignment: CDR1 WNHNN and CDR2 SYGVQD (reference sequence). The CDR3 coding sequence is TGCGCCAGCAGTGCCGGGACAGGGGATAATTTAGCAGATACGCAGTATTTT. This translates into CASSAGTGDNLADTQYF.

This chain connects TRBV19 to TRBJ1-1; no definite D call. Trimming removed 3 bases from V and 0 bases from J, with 8 bases in between. The CDR3 loop spans 14 amino acids. CDR1 LNHDA and CDR2 SQIVND come from the germline V gene (reference sequence). CDR3 protein: CASSMGEMNTEAFF. In nucleotides, the CDR3 is TGTGCCAGTAGTATGGGAGAAATGAACACTGAAGCTTTCTTT.

The CDR3 protein is CASSPQSGQGGQPQHF. CDR3 bases: TGTGCCAGCTCACCCCAATCGGGACAGGGCGGTCAGCCCCAGCATTTT. The chain recombines TRBV18 with TRBJ1-5; TRBD1 matches 9 bases. Germline V gene sequence: CDR1 KGHSH, CDR2 LQKENI. The CDR3 is made up of 16 amino acids. Trimming removed 3 bases from V and 6 bases from J; junction bases left unmatched: 9.

The chain has TRBV24-1 and TRBJ2-1; 10 bases match TRBD1. Germline CDR1 KGHDR, CDR2 SFDVKD. V trimming: 3 bases; J trimming: 5 bases; junction bases outside the gene matches: 9. The CDR3 loop spans 17 amino acids. The CDR3 coding sequence is TGTGCCACCAGTGATACGGGACAGGGGAGGAAGAACAATGAGCAGTTCTTC. It is translated as CATSDTGQGRKNNEQFF.

The gene calls are TRBV28 and TRBJ1-5; the D is unclear. CDR1 is MDHEN and CDR2 is SYDVKM in the germline V gene. Trimming stripped 8 bases from V and 6 bases from J, with 11 bases between. This CDR3 region has 12 residues. The DNA of the CDR3 is TGTGCCAGCCAATCAGGCGCTCAGCCCCAGCATTTT. Translation: CASQSGAQPQHF.

J is TRBJ2-2 and V is TRBV1; TRBD2, the D gene given by the table, was not confirmed from the DNA. TRBV1 is designated a pseudogene. This CDR3 spans 16 amino acids. For the CDR3, the DNA is TGCACTAACCAGGGACTAGCGGACACAGTCACCGGGGAGCTGTTTTTT. Its protein product is CTNQGLADTVTGELFF.

The sample holds one count of this clone. The chain is built from TRBV5-4 and TRBJ1-1; perhaps TRBD1 as D (5 bases). CDR1 is SGHNT and CDR2 is YYREEE in the germline V gene (reference sequence). V lost 6 bases, J lost 0 bases, and 15 bases lay in between. The CDR3 extends over 15 amino acids. CDR3 loop: CASTAQGRLNTEAFF. The CDR3 DNA is TGTGCCAGCACCGCCCAGGGCAGGTTGAACACTGAAGCTTTCTTT.

This chain connects TRBV6-5 to TRBJ2-2; perhaps TRBD2 as D (5 bases). CDR1 is MNHEY and CDR2 is SVGAGI in the germline V gene. Trimming cost V 5 bases and J 8 bases, with 18 bases left between them. The CDR3 spans 15 residues. In DNA, the CDR3 is TGTGCCAGCAGTAATGCGGACCTAAGGAGGGGGGAGCTGTTTTTT. Translated: CASSNADLRRGELFF.

This clone was seen a single time. The chain combines TRBV19 with TRBJ1-5, with TRBD1 identical over 10 bases. The CDR3 length is 19 residues. The germline V gene has CDR1 LNHDA and CDR2 SQIVND (reference sequence). Trimming cost V 5 bases and J 6 bases; bases outside gene matches: 19. The CDR3 spells CASSSSPGQGIWEGQPQHF. The CDR3 DNA sequence: TGTGCCAGTAGTTCCTCCCCGGGACAGGGGATTTGGGAGGGTCAGCCCCAGCATTTT. The complete variable domain, with remaining parts taken from reference TRBV19 and TRBJ1-5, reads DGGITQSPKYLFRKEGQNVTLSCEQNLNHDAMYWYRQDPGQGLRLIYYSQIVNDFQKGDIAEGYSVSREKKESFPLTVTSAQKNPTAFYLCASSSSPGQGIWEGQPQHFGDGTRLSIL.

The J gene is TRBJ2-1, the V gene TRBV7-2; 10 bases match TRBD1. This CDR3 has 15 amino acids. CDR1 is SGHTA, CDR2 FQGNSA, per germline. Trimming removed 6 bases from V and 7 bases from J; junction bases left unmatched: 9. This CDR3 reads CASSFRLDRGNEQFF. As DNA, the CDR3 is TGTGCCAGCAGTTTCCGTTTGGACAGGGGGAATGAGCAGTTCTTC.

J is TRBJ1-1 and V is TRBV18, with 9 bases identical to TRBD1. The CDR3 has 15 residues. CDR1 is KGHSH and CDR2 is LQKENI in the germline V gene. The V gene end was trimmed by 5 bases and the J gene end by 6 bases; junction bases not matched to a gene: 10. CDR3 nucleotides: TGTGCCAGCTCAGCTTGGGGACAGGGTATTGCTGAAGCTTTCTTT. Amino acids: CASSAWGQGIAEAFF.

This CDR3 reads CASSQVHRAGEGAFF. The CDR3 DNA follows: TGCGCCAGCAGCCAAGTCCATAGAGCGGGGGAGGGAGCTTTCTTT. The chain recombines TRBV4-1 with TRBJ1-1; D perhaps matches TRBD1 (5 bases). This CDR3 is built from 15 residues. Germline lookup yields CDR1 MGHRA and CDR2 YSYEKL. The V end lost 1 base, the J end lost 10 bases, and 19 bases lay between the germline ends.

The V call is TRBV10-3, the J call TRBJ2-1; 9 bases match TRBD2. Germline CDR1 reads ENHRY; CDR2 reads SYGVKD. CDR3 length: 14 amino acids. J was trimmed by 9 bases and V by 5 bases; bases with no gene match: 8. CDR3 protein: CAISNGTSHSEQFF. The CDR3 DNA sequence: TGTGCCATCAGTAACGGGACTAGCCATAGTGAGCAGTTCTTC.

This chain joins TRBV15 and TRBJ2-6; unclear D gene. The CDR3 has 15 residues. Germline V gives CDR1 LNHNV, CDR2 YYDKDF (reference sequence). Trimming pared 0 bases from V and 2 bases from J, leaving 5 bases between. CDR3 DNA: TGTGCCACCAGCAGAGATGCGGCTGGGGCCAACGTCCTGACTTTC. This gives the protein CATSRDAAGANVLTF.

This clone was detected only once. This sequence joins TRBV6-1 and TRBJ2-1, with 7 bases aligning to TRBD2. V shed 1 base, J shed 5 bases, and the junction held 5 bases outside the gene matches. The CDR3 spans 15 residues. The germline V gene has CDR1 MNHNS and CDR2 SASEGT. The CDR3 nucleotides are TGTGCCAGCAGTGAAGTTGGCGGGAGAAACAATGAGCAGTTCTTC. Its protein product is CASSEVGGRNNEQFF.

Notes on this clone: The sample has other DNA sequences that encode this CDR3 too. The DNA for the CDR3 is TGCGCCAGCAGCTTGGCCGGGAACACTGAAGCTTTCTTT. This encodes CASSLAGNTEAFF. The chain couples TRBV5-1 to TRBJ1-1, with D hard to call. Germline lookup yields CDR1 SGHRS and CDR2 YFSETQ. The germline V and J ends were trimmed by 0 bases and 1 base, with 4 bases remaining between them. The CDR3 covers 13 residues.

The chain employs TRBV10-3 and TRBJ1-1, with D unresolved. The germline V gene has CDR1 ENHRY and CDR2 SYGVKD. Trimming shortened V by 0 bases and J by 1 base, and 6 bases separated the two germline ends. The CDR3 loop spans 14 amino acids. The CDR3 loop is CAISESVRNTEAFF. Here the CDR3 DNA reads TGTGCCATCAGTGAGTCTGTCAGGAACACTGAAGCTTTCTTT.

V and J are TRBV21-1 and TRBJ2-1; the D call of TRBD2 is as the table states it, not checked on the DNA. TRBV21-1 is shown as a pseudogene. The CDR3 runs to 12 residues. The chain's CDR3 is CASSELAGRQFF. Written as DNA, the CDR3 is TGTGCCAGCAGTGAGCTAGCGGGACGGCAGTTCTTC.

This rearrangement joins TRBV6-5 to TRBJ2-1; 12 bases match TRBD1. With 8 bases clipped from V and 15 bases from J, the junction kept 11 bases outside the gene matches. This CDR3 region has 13 residues. CDR1 is MNHEY, CDR2 SVGAGI, per germline. The CDR3 DNA reads as TGTGCCAGCGGCCCCAGCAGGGACAGGGGGCTGTTCTTC. It specifies CASGPSRDRGLFF.